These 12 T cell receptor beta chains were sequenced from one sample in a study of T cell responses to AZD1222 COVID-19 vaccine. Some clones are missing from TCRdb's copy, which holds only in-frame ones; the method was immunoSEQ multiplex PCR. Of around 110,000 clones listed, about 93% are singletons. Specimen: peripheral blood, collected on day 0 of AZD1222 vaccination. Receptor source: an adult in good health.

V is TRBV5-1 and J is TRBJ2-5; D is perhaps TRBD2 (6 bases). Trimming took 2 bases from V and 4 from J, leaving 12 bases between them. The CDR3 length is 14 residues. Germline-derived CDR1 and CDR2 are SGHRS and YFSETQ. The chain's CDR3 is CASSLAGTLETQYF. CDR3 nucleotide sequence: TGCGCCAGCAGCTTAGCAGGGACTTTAGAGACCCAGTACTTC.

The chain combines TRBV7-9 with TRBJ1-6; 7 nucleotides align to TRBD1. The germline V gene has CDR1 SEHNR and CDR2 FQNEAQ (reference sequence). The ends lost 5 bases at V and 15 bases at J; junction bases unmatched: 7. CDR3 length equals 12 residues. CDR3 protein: CASSIRDSGLHF. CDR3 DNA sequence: TGTGCCAGCAGCATACGGGACAGCGGCCTCCACTTT.

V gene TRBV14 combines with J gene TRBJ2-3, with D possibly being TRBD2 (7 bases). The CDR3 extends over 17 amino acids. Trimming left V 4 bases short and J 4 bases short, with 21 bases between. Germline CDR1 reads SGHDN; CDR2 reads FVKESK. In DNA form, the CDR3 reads TGTGCCAGCAGCCGAAGGGGGACTACCCCCGTGGCAGATACGCAGTATTTT. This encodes CASSRRGTTPVADTQYF.

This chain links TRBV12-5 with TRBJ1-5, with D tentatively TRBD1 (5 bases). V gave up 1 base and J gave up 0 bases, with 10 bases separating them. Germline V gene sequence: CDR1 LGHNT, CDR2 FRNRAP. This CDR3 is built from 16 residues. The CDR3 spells CASGLGQLYSNQPQHF. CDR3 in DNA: TGTGCTAGTGGTTTGGGACAGCTATATAGCAATCAGCCCCAGCATTTT.

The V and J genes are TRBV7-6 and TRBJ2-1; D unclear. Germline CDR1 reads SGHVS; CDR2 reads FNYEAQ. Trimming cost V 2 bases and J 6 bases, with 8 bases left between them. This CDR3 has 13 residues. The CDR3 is CASSLIRTNEQFF. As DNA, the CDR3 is TGTGCCAGCAGCTTAATCCGGACCAATGAGCAGTTCTTC.

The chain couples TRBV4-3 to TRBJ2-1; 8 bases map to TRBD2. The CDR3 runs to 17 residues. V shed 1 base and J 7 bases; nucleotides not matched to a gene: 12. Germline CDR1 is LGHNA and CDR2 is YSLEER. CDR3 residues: CASSQGVPGGPLNEQFF. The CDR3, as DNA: TGCGCCAGCAGCCAAGGGGTCCCGGGGGGGCCGCTAAATGAGCAGTTCTTC.

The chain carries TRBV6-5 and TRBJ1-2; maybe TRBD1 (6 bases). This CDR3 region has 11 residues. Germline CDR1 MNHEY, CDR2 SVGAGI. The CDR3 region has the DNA TGTGCTGGGGGCAGGAACTATGGCTACACCTTC. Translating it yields CAGGRNYGYTF.

CDR3 loop: CASSQDPPSGLYEQYF. The CDR3 DNA reads as TGTGCCAGCAGCCAAGATCCCCCTAGCGGGTTGTACGAGCAGTACTTC. This rearrangement joins TRBV3-1 (or the pseudogene TRBV3-2) to TRBJ2-7; 8 positions match TRBD2. CDR1 is LGHDT, CDR2 YNNKEL, per germline (reference sequence). This CDR3 contains 16 residues. With V trimmed by 0 bases and J by 4 bases, 8 bases remained unmatched.

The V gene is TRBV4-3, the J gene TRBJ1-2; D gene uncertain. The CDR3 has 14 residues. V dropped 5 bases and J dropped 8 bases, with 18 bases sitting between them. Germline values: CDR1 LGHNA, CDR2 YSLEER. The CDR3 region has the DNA TGCGCCAGCAGCGCAAGATATCCAGGCGACGGCTACACCTTC. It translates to CASSARYPGDGYTF.

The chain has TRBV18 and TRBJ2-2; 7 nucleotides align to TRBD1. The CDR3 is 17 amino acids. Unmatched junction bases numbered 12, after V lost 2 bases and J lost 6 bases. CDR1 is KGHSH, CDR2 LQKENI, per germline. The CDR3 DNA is TGTGCCAGCTCACCAAGACATACGACAGGGATCCCCGGGGAGCTGTTTTTT. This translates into CASSPRHTTGIPGELFF.

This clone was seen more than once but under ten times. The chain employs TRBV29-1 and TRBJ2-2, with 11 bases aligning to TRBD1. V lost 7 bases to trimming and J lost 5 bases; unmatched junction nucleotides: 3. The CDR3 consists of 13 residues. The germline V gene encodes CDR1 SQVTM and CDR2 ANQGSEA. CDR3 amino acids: CSADRGLTGELFF. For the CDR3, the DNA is TGCAGCGCGGACAGGGGGCTTACCGGGGAGCTGTTTTTT.

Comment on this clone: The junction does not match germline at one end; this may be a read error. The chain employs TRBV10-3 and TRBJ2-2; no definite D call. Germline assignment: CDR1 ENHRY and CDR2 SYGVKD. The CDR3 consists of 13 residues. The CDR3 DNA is TGTGCCATCAATGAGTTAGTTCAGCGGGAGCTGTTTTTT. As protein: CAINELVQRELFF.